The rows below give T cell receptor beta chains drawn from one sample of a study of T cells in Graves' hyperthyroidism and ophthalmopathy. Using its own MiXCR run on the multiplex PCR reads, TCRdb lists one record per CDR3 protein. The data contain a few hundred thousand distinct CDR3 sequences, just over 14% of them singletons. Material for sequencing was blood. The receptors originated from a woman in her forties with Graves' hyperthyroidism that later progressed to Graves' ophthalmopathy. Each CDR3 is given with its conserved first and last residue. D genes are given only for firm matches. For some rows the clone size is stated as once, few or many, or as a class when expanded; others skip it.

NA	TRBV19	many	TRBJ1-2	TGTGCCGGCAGCCCGGACGGGGAGGGTTATGGCTACACCTTC	CAGSPDGEGYGYTF
NA	TRBV20-1	few	TRBJ2-3	TGCAGTGCTACCAGACTAGAGAGGTCCACAGATACGCAGTATTTT	CSATRLERSTDTQYF
NA	TRBV5-1	many	TRBJ1-1	TGCGCCAGCAGCTCAGGGAACGGTGAAGCTTTCTTT	CASSSGNGEAFF
NA	TRBV18	few	TRBJ1-3	TGTGCCAGCTCACCACCCTTCGGCGGGGAATCTGGAAACACCATATATTTT	CASSPPFGGESGNTIYF
NA	TRBV7-9	many	TRBJ1-1	TGTGCCAGCAGCTTAGAAACGGAGAACACTGAAGCTTTCTTT	CASSLETENTEAFF
NA	TRBV3-1	many	TRBJ1-1	TGTGCCAGCAGCCAGGACCGTGGCTCCCGTGAAGCTTTCTTT	CASSQDRGSREAFF
NA	TRBV4-1	few	TRBJ1-1	TGCGCCAGCAGCCAAGTTCCCCGACGAATGAACACTGAAGCTTTCTTT	CASSQVPRRMNTEAFF
TRBD2	TRBV7-3	many	TRBJ2-1	TGTGCCAGCAGCCCACAAGCGACTAGCGGGGGCTACAATGAGCAGTTCTTC	CASSPQATSGGYNEQFF
TRBD2	TRBV7-9	NA	TRBJ2-3	TGTGCCAGCAGCTTATTTGGACTAGAAATCACAGATACGCAGTATTTT	CASSLFGLEITDTQYF
NA	TRBV6-5	many	TRBJ1-2	TGTGCCAGCAGTTACCGCGGCGGGGGTGACAATGGCTACACCTTC	CASSYRGGGDNGYTF
TRBD2	TRBV28	NA	TRBJ2-1	TGTGCCAGCAGTTTTTTGCTAGCGGGTTGGAGTGAGCAGTTCTTC	CASSFLLAGWSEQFF
NA	TRBV30	NA	TRBJ2-1	TGTGCCTGGAGTGTATCTAAGGGGCCGTTCTTC	CAWSVSKGPFF
TRBD1	TRBV18	many	TRBJ2-7	TGTGCCAGCTCACCACAGGACAGGGGCGAGCAGTACTTC	CASSPQDRGEQYF
NA	TRBV11-1	many	TRBJ2-1	TGTGCCAGCAGCTTAGCGGGGCTAGAGTCTTTCAATGAGCAGTTCTTC	CASSLAGLESFNEQFF
NA	TRBV12-3/TRBV12-4	many	TRBJ2-3	TGTGCCAGTAAAGCGGACGCCAAAAGTACAGATACGCAGTATTTT	CASKADAKSTDTQYF
NA	TRBV7-9	many	TRBJ2-7	TGTGCCAGCAGCTTAGTGACGGGCAGCTCCTACGAGCAGTACTTC	CASSLVTGSSYEQYF
NA	TRBV10-3	NA	TRBJ1-5	TGTGCCATCAGTGAGGGACTACAGGGTAGTCAGCCCCAGCATTTT	CAISEGLQGSQPQHF
TRBD1	TRBV30	NA	TRBJ1-5	TGTGCCTGGAGCGGGGGACAGGGCTTAAATCAGCCCCAGCATTTT	CAWSGGQGLNQPQHF
TRBD1	TRBV5-1	many	TRBJ1-1	TGCGCCAGCAGCGGAAGGACAGGAGGGTTCACTGAAGCTTTCTTT	CASSGRTGGFTEAFF
NA	TRBV7-9	many	TRBJ1-1	TGTGCCAGCAGCTTAAGCGCCGTTGGCACTGAAGCTTTCTTT	CASSLSAVGTEAFF
TRBD1	TRBV19	many	TRBJ2-2	TGTGCCAGTAGTAGTCCGGGACAGGGGTACACCGGGGAGCTGTTTTTT	CASSSPGQGYTGELFF
NA	TRBV6-1	many	TRBJ1-6	TGTGCCAGCAGTGATAATCCGCTTGACACCCTCCACTTT	CASSDNPLDTLHF
NA	TRBV27	many	TRBJ1-6	TGTGCCAGCAGTCCCCTCGGACAAGTGCCAAATTCACCCCTCCACTTT	CASSPLGQVPNSPLHF
TRBD1	TRBV2	NA	TRBJ2-2	TGTGCCAGCAGTTTGACAGGGGTAGGCACCGGGGAGCTGTTTTTT	CASSLTGVGTGELFF
TRBD1	TRBV7-8	few	TRBJ2-7	TGTGCCAGCAGCGTCCAGACAGGGGACTTCTCCTACGAGCAGTACTTC	CASSVQTGDFSYEQYF
NA	TRBV5-1	many	TRBJ2-3	TGCGCCAGCAGATTTTCCGACCTAACGCAGTATTTT	CASRFSDLTQYF
NA	TRBV6-1	many	TRBJ2-3	TGTGCCAGCAGTGCGCCAACCGACTACCCAGATACGCAGTATTTT	CASSAPTDYPDTQYF
NA	TRBV18	many	TRBJ2-5	TGTGCCAGCTCACCAAATCTCCAAGAGACCCAGTACTTC	CASSPNLQETQYF
TRBD2	TRBV7-9	many	TRBJ2-5	TGTGCCAGCAGCCGGGGACTAGCGCCGGAGACCCAGTACTTC	CASSRGLAPETQYF
TRBD2	TRBV7-9	many	TRBJ2-7	TGTGCCAGCAGCGGGATTGAAGGACTAGACAACGCACCCGAGCAGTACTTC	CASSGIEGLDNAPEQYF
NA	TRBV5-1	many	TRBJ1-2	TGCGCCAGCAGCCCCACCTTGTACGGCTATGGCTACACCTTC	CASSPTLYGYGYTF
NA	TRBV7-6	many	TRBJ2-7	TGTGCCAGCAGCTTTACTAGTTCCCACGAGCAGTACTTC	CASSFTSSHEQYF
NA	TRBV9	few	TRBJ2-2	TGTGCCAGCAGCGTAGGTCCCGGGGGGGAGCTGTTTTTT	CASSVGPGGELFF
NA	TRBV3-1	many	TRBJ1-6	TGTGCCAGCAGCCAATACAGGGATAATTCACCCCTCCACTTT	CASSQYRDNSPLHF
NA	TRBV11-2	many	TRBJ2-6	TGTGCCAGCAGCCCCCTCCTCGGGAGCCCCCAGAGGTGGGCCAACGTCCTGACTTTC	CASSPLLGSPQRWANVLTF
TRBD2	TRBV28	NA	TRBJ2-7	TGTGCCAGCAGTTCTGGACTAGCGGGTAACGGGCAGTACTTC	CASSSGLAGNGQYF
NA	TRBV9	many	TRBJ2-3	TGTGCCAGCAGCGTAGGGGATTTGATTCGCACAGATACGCAGTATTTT	CASSVGDLIRTDTQYF
NA	TRBV11-2	many	TRBJ1-4	TGTGCCAGCAGCTTATATAGTCGGGCAGGGTTCGGAAAACTGTTTTTT	CASSLYSRAGFGKLFF
TRBD2	TRBV6-2/TRBV6-3	NA	TRBJ2-1	TGTGCCAGCAGTTCTAGCGGGAGCACCCACAATGAGCAGTTCTTC	CASSSSGSTHNEQFF
NA	TRBV3-1	many	TRBJ1-1	TGTGCCAGCAGCCAAGTGGGTTCGAACACTGAAGCTTTCTTT	CASSQVGSNTEAFF
NA	TRBV27	NA	TRBJ2-7	TGTGCCAGCAGGGTTACCCCCTACGAGCAGTACTTC	CASRVTPYEQYF
NA	TRBV28	many	TRBJ1-2	TGTGCCAGCACCTCCCCTCAGCCCCTCAGGGACTATGGCTACACCTTC	CASTSPQPLRDYGYTF
NA	TRBV11-2	many	TRBJ2-3	TGTGCCAGCAGCCCTGAGACAGATACGCAGTATTTT	CASSPETDTQYF
NA	TRBV28	many	TRBJ1-4	TGTGCCAGCAGTCGAGGGGGGGTTAGCGAAAAACTGTTTTTT	CASSRGGVSEKLFF
TRBD2	TRBV28	many	TRBJ2-1	TGTGCCAGCAGTCGGACTAGCGGGAACTACAATGAGCAGTTCTTC	CASSRTSGNYNEQFF
NA	TRBV10-3	many	TRBJ1-4	TGTGCCATCGCCCGGACGGCTAATGAAAAACTGTTTTTT	CAIARTANEKLFF
NA	TRBV15	few	TRBJ2-7	TGTGCCACCAGCAGAGATCCTGGCGGCACCTACGAGCAGTACTTC	CATSRDPGGTYEQYF
NA	TRBV10-3	NA	TRBJ2-2	TGTGCCATCTCTTTCGGGGGCGCGGGCACCGGGGAGCTGTTTTTT	CAISFGGAGTGELFF
NA	TRBV14	many	TRBJ2-7	TGTGCCAGCAGCCAAGGGAGTAAGCTATCCTACGAGCAGTACTTC	CASSQGSKLSYEQYF
TRBD1	TRBV7-8	many	TRBJ1-2	TGTGCCAGCAGCTCACTCCGTACCGACAGGGGATATGGCTACACCTTC	CASSSLRTDRGYGYTF
NA	TRBV30	many	TRBJ2-2	TGTGCCTGGAGCTTAGGGGGCGGGGAGCTGTTTTTT	CAWSLGGGELFF